This is a list of T cell receptor beta chains from one sample in a study of shared clonotypes between healthy human individuals. Sequencing used immunoSEQ multiplex PCR; TCRdb keeps in-frame clones, though not all of them. Among some 1.4 million clones listed, roughly 96% were seen once. Sequences were obtained from naive CD4+ T cells sorted from blood. The receptors stem from a young man in good health. The CDR3 runs from the conserved cysteine through the conserved F or W. D genes are given only for firm matches. A row's size may be missing; if present it is once, few, many or a size class.

D,size,J,V,DNA,CDR3
NA,NA,TRBJ1-1,TRBV7-9,TGTGCCAGCAGCTTAGCGCTGAACACTGAAGCTTTCTTT,CASSLALNTEAFF
TRBD2,once,TRBJ2-1,TRBV10-2,TGCGCCAGCAGGAAGACTAGCGGAATCTACAATGAGCAGTTCTTC,CASRKTSGIYNEQFF
TRBD2,NA,TRBJ2-7,TRBV5-8,TGTGCCAGCAGCTTGCGGTGGACTAGCGGCACCTACGAGCAGTACTTC,CASSLRWTSGTYEQYF
NA,NA,TRBJ2-2,TRBV7-6,TGTGCCAGCAGCTTACATCCAGGCGGAAAGACCGGGGAGCTGTTTTTT,CASSLHPGGKTGELFF
TRBD1,NA,TRBJ1-2,TRBV19,TGTGCCAGTAGTCCCGGGACAGGGAGGGCTAACTATGGCTACACCTTC,CASSPGTGRANYGYTF
TRBD1,NA,TRBJ1-2,TRBV7-2,TGTGCCAGCAGCTTGGACAGGGACTTGGGCTACACCTTC,CASSLDRDLGYTF
NA,NA,TRBJ2-7,TRBV5-6,TGTGCCAGCAGCTTGGGGCAGGCCCTCCAGTACTTC,CASSLGQALQYF
NA,NA,TRBJ1-1,TRBV6-6,TGTGCCAGCGGAGGGGAGGGCCTGCAAAACACTGAAGCTTTCTTT,CASGGEGLQNTEAFF
NA,NA,TRBJ1-3,TRBV18,TGTGCCAGCTCACCGTCTGGAAACACCATATATTTT,CASSPSGNTIYF
NA,NA,TRBJ2-3,TRBV5-4,TGTGCCAGCAGCTTGACTAGTTCCGATACGCAGTATTTT,CASSLTSSDTQYF
TRBD2,NA,TRBJ2-3,TRBV5-1,TGCGCCAGCAGCTTGGTAAGGACTAGCGGGAAAGGGACAGATACGCAGTATTTT,CASSLVRTSGKGTDTQYF
TRBD1,NA,TRBJ2-7,TRBV29-1,TGCAGCGTTGAAACAGGGGATCACGAGCAGTACTTC,CSVETGDHEQYF
NA,NA,TRBJ2-4,TRBV28,TGTGCCAGCAATCGGCCGGCCGGAGCCAAAAACATTCAGTACTTC,CASNRPAGAKNIQYF
TRBD2,NA,TRBJ2-1,TRBV7-3,TGTGCCAGCAGCCTGACTAGCGGGACCTACAATGAGCAGTTCTTC,CASSLTSGTYNEQFF
NA,NA,TRBJ2-5,TRBV10-1,TGCGCCAGCATTCAACAGTGGCTAGAGACCCAGTACTTC,CASIQQWLETQYF
NA,NA,TRBJ1-5,TRBV6-1,TGTGCCAGCAGTGAACCAAAGTGGACAGATCAACAGCCCCAGCATTTT,CASSEPKWTDQQPQHF
NA,once,TRBJ2-3,TRBV12-5,TGTGCTAGTGGTTTGGGGGGATTCACAGATACGCAGTATTTT,CASGLGGFTDTQYF
TRBD2,NA,TRBJ2-2,TRBV9,TGTGCCAGCAGCGTAAATCATCCCTCGAGCGGGAGGGCCGGGGAGCTGTTTTTT,CASSVNHPSSGRAGELFF
TRBD2,NA,TRBJ2-5,TRBV25-1,TGTGCCAGCTTGGGACTAGCGGGAGCTGGGGAGACCCAGTACTTC,CASLGLAGAGETQYF
NA,NA,TRBJ1-1,TRBV11-3,TGTGCCAGCAGCTTAGACGGAGGGAGAGGGGAGGAAGCTTTCTTT,CASSLDGGRGEEAFF
NA,NA,TRBJ2-1,TRBV14,TGTGCCAGCAGCCAAGATGCTCCAACTACCCCCAATGAGCAGTTCTTC,CASSQDAPTTPNEQFF
NA,NA,TRBJ1-3,TRBV28,TGTGCCAGCAGTTCCCATTCCTCCAGGTTAAGCTCTGGAAACACCATATATTTT,CASSSHSSRLSSGNTIYF